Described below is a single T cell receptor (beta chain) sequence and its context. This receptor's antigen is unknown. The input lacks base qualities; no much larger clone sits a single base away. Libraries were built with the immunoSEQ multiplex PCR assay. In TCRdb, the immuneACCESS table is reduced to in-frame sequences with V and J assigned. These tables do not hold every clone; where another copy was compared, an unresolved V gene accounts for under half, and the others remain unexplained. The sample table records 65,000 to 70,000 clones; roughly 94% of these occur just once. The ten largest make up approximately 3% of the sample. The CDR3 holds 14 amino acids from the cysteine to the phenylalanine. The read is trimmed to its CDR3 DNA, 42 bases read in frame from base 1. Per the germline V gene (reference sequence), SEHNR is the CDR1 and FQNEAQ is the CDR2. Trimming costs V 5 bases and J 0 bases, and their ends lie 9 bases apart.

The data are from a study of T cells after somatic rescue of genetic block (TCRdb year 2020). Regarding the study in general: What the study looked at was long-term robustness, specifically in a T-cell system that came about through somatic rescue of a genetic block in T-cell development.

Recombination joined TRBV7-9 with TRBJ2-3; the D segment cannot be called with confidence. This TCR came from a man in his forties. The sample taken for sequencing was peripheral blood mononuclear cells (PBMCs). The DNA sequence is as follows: TGTGCCAGCAGCAGGGATTTTAGCACAGATACGCAGTATTTT. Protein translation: CASSRDFSTDTQYF.